This entry describes one T cell receptor beta chain. This entry comes from a study of T cell changes during pregnancy in multiple sclerosis. Method: immunoSEQ multiplex PCR; TCRdb's copy keeps in-frame clones and lacks some. The sample lists 35,000 to 50,000 clones, more than 90% occurring once. The germline V gene has CDR1 ENHRY and CDR2 SYGVKD. V trimming: 8 bases; J trimming: 6 bases; junction bases outside the gene matches: 12. The CDR3 length is 16 residues. The input for sequencing was CD8+ T cells from peripheral blood mononuclear cells, taken in the third trimester of pregnancy. The chain links TRBV10-3 to TRBJ2-7; 14 bases align to TRBD2. The clonotype originates from a female donor with multiple sclerosis, enrolled in a pregnancy study. The CDR3 bases are TGTGCCATCCAACTCGACCCAGGACTAGCGGGGGGCGAGCAGTACTTC. Translation gives CAIQLDPGLAGGEQYF.